Only a few counts were recorded for the clone carrying this T cell receptor beta chain. Its antigen is undetermined. This sample was taken from a study of T cells after yellow fever vaccination. Study background: Libraries from low-cell-number fractions were prepared with the SMART-Seq v4 Ultra Low Input RNA kit.

General study results and limits: Though weaker, the secondary response peaked faster, on day 5 versus 15.

Generation of TCR cDNA used 5'RACE template switching (which added a universal primer site and UMIs). Via MiXCR, TCRdb re-called the 5' RACE reads, giving one row per CDR3 protein. The sample carries 300,000 to 450,000 distinct CDR3 sequences, 8% to 9.5% recorded once. Germline CDR1 reads SEHNR; CDR2 reads FQNEAQ (reference sequence). The CDR3 runs 11 residues. V lost 6 bases and J 5 bases, leaving 7 bases between the germline ends. This receptor was taken from a man in his late teens or twenties who received the YFV17D yellow fever vaccine. The chain combines TRBV7-9 with TRBJ2-5; D unresolved. Source: PBMCs, taken about 49 days after the first yellow fever vaccination. CDR3 DNA: TGTGCCAGCAGACTCTCGGAGACCCAGTACTTC. Protein: CASRLSETQYF.